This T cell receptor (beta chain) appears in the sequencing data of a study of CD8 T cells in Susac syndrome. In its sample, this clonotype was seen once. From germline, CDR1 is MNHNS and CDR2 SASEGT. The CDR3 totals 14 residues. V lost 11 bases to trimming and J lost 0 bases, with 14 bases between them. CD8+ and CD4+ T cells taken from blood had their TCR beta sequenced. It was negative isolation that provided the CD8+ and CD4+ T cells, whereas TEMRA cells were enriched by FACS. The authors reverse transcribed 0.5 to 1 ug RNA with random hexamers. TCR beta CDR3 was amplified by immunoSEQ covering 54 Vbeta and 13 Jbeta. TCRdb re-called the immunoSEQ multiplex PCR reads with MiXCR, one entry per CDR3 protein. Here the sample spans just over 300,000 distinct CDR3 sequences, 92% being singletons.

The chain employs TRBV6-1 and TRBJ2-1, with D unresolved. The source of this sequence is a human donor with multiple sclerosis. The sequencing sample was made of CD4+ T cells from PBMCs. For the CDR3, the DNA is TGTGCCGTAGCTAGGCCAAGCTCCTACAATGAGCAGTTCTTC. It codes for CAVARPSSYNEQFF.